Listed here are 20 T cell receptor beta chains from one sample, sequenced in a study of blood T cell repertoires in COVID-19. Using immunoSEQ multiplex PCR, the repertoire was profiled, and TCRdb retains in-frame clones only, with some absent. The sample lists about 200,000 clones; about nine tenths were seen once. The sequenced material came from PBMCs or T cells enriched from blood (not recorded which). All receptors derive from a woman aged 25 to 39 who had recovered from COVID-19.

The V and J genes are TRBV6-5 and TRBJ1-6; D gene ambiguous. Germline V gene lookup returns CDR1 MNHEY and CDR2 SVGAGI. The CDR3 has 15 amino acids. V gave up 6 bases and J gave up 1 base, with 10 bases separating them. The CDR3 sequence: CASSREGSYNSPLHF. CDR3 nucleotide sequence: TGTGCCAGCAGCCGGGAAGGGTCCTATAATTCACCCCTCCACTTT.

This chain joins TRBV11-2 and TRBJ1-6; D possibly corresponds to TRBD1 (5 bases). The CDR3 runs 18 residues. The V end lost 5 bases, the J end lost 0 bases, and 17 bases lay between the germline ends. CDR1 SGHAT and CDR2 FQNNGV come from the germline V gene. The CDR3 DNA reads TGTGCCAGCAGCCCGGGGGACGGCCACAGCTCCTATAATTCACCCCTCCACTTT. Translation gives CASSPGDGHSSYNSPLHF.

The chain carries TRBV29-1 and TRBJ2-2; D not certain. The germline CDR1 and CDR2 sequences are SQVTM and ANQGSEA. The CDR3 is 11 residues long. Trimming took 3 bases from V and 6 from J, leaving 5 bases between them. The CDR3 nucleotides are TGCAGCGTTGATGGGCCCGGGGAGCTGTTTTTT. This encodes CSVDGPGELFF.

The table lists this clone with a count of one. The genes are TRBV30 and TRBJ1-6; D remains unclear. CDR3 length equals 16 residues. The germline CDR1 and CDR2 sequences are GTSNPN and SVGIG (reference sequence). The V end lost 2 bases, the J end lost 0 bases, and 11 bases lay between the germline ends. The CDR3 reads CAWSKEGSSYNSPLHF. The CDR3, as DNA: TGTGCCTGGAGTAAGGAGGGAAGCTCCTATAATTCACCCCTCCACTTT.

The rearrangement uses TRBV9 and TRBJ1-2; a weak D match, TRBD1 (6 bases). V lost 2 bases to trimming and J lost 2 bases, with 10 bases between them. This CDR3 is 14 amino acids long. Germline loops: CDR1 SGDLS, CDR2 YYNGEE. CDR3: CASSVPGQNYGYTF. The CDR3 nucleotides are TGTGCCAGCAGCGTTCCGGGACAAAACTATGGCTACACCTTC.

This clone was seen a single time. The chain combines TRBV5-1 with TRBJ1-2; perhaps TRBD1 as D (5 bases). CDR3 length equals 12 residues. From germline, CDR1 is SGHRS and CDR2 YFSETQ. Trimming stripped 3 bases from V and 4 bases from J, with 7 bases between. The CDR3 spells CASSSQVYGYTF. In nucleotides, the CDR3 is TGCGCCAGCAGCTCACAGGTCTATGGCTACACCTTC. Together with reference TRBV5-1 and TRBJ1-2, the CDR3 gives the full variable domain: KAGVTQTPRYLIKTRGQQVTLSCSPISGHRSVSWYQQTPGQGLQFLFEYFSETQRNKGNFPGRFSGRQFSNSRSEMNVSTLELGDSALYLCASSSQVYGYTFGSGTRLTVV.

This clone was observed once. The chain carries TRBV30 and TRBJ2-7; 8 bases line up with TRBD2. CDR1 and CDR2 from the germline V gene are GTSNPN and SVGIG (reference sequence). V gave up 3 bases and J gave up 12 bases; unmatched junction bases: 10. This CDR3 spans 12 amino acids. CDR3 in amino acids: CAWSPGGPKRYF. As DNA, the CDR3 is TGTGCCTGGAGCCCGGGGGGGCCGAAAAGGTACTTC.

This chain links TRBV11-1 with TRBJ2-7, with D tentatively TRBD2 (5 bases). CDR1 SGHAT and CDR2 FQDESV come from the germline V gene (reference sequence). This CDR3 contains 17 residues. V gave up 0 bases and J gave up 0 bases, with 15 bases separating them. CDR3 residues: CASSLAVGDEGSYEQYF. The CDR3 coding sequence is TGTGCCAGCAGCTTAGCGGTGGGAGACGAAGGCTCCTACGAGCAGTACTTC.

The rearrangement links TRBV30 to TRBJ1-2; D ambiguous. This CDR3 region has 15 residues. Germline CDR1 GTSNPN, CDR2 SVGIG (reference sequence). Trimming removed 1 base at V and 6 bases at J, with 18 bases between. The CDR3 DNA reads as TGTGCCTGGAGTGGGTTTCGGGATCCAACCAATGGCTACACCTTC. This sequence encodes CAWSGFRDPTNGYTF.

The chain is built from TRBV6-2 or TRBV6-3 and TRBJ2-5; 10 nucleotides align to TRBD2. This CDR3 has 18 residues. The V segment lost 2 bases and the J segment 4 bases; nucleotides outside the gene matches: 13. Germline V gives CDR1 MNHEY, CDR2 SVGEGT. CDR3 sequence reads: CASSYPPKERGGRETQYF. The CDR3 DNA sequence: TGTGCCAGCAGTTACCCCCCGAAAGAGCGGGGGGGAAGAGAGACCCAGTACTTC.

The CDR3 bases are TGCGCCAGCAGCTGGAGCGGGGGCTCATACAATGAGCAGTTCTTC. Translation gives CASSWSGGSYNEQFF. This chain connects TRBV5-1 to TRBJ2-1; 8 positions agree with TRBD2. The V gene's germline CDR1 is SGHRS and CDR2 YFSETQ. CDR3 length equals 15 residues. After removal of 3 bases from V and 4 bases from J, the junction contained 6 bases not matched to a gene. The full variable domain, rest sourced from reference TRBV5-1 and TRBJ2-1, is KAGVTQTPRYLIKTRGQQVTLSCSPISGHRSVSWYQQTPGQGLQFLFEYFSETQRNKGNFPGRFSGRQFSNSRSEMNVSTLELGDSALYLCASSWSGGSYNEQFFGPGTRLTVL.

This clone was recorded only once. The CDR3 DNA is TGTGCCACCAGTGACGGGAAGACAGGGACGCCCACTGAAGCTTTCTTT. Translating gives CATSDGKTGTPTEAFF. V is TRBV24-1 and J is TRBJ1-1; 7 bases are shared with TRBD1. After removal of 4 bases from V and 4 bases from J, the junction contained 11 bases not matched to a gene. The germline V gene encodes CDR1 KGHDR and CDR2 SFDVKD. There are 16 residues in the CDR3.

This clone was recorded only once. J is TRBJ1-2 and V is TRBV3-1 (or the pseudogene TRBV3-2); a possible D gene is TRBD1 (6 bases). Trimming cost V 3 bases and J 7 bases, with 21 bases left between them. There are 16 residues in the CDR3. Germline loops: CDR1 LGHDT, CDR2 YNNKEL (reference sequence). The CDR3: CASSHEPGEGVSGYTF. In DNA form, the CDR3 reads TGTGCCAGCAGCCACGAACCAGGGGAAGGGGTGTCTGGCTACACCTTC.

The chain links TRBV19 to TRBJ2-7; tentative D call: TRBD1 (5 bases). Germline V CDR1 and CDR2: LNHDA, SQIVND (reference sequence). The CDR3 has 12 amino acids. The germline V and J ends were trimmed by 7 bases and 2 bases, with 9 bases remaining between them. The CDR3 loop reads CASTDSTYEQYF. CDR3 coding DNA: TGTGCCAGTACCGACAGTACCTACGAGCAGTACTTC. Filled out from reference TRBV19 and TRBJ2-7, the complete variable domain reads DGGITQSPKYLFRKEGQNVTLSCEQNLNHDAMYWYRQDPGQGLRLIYYSQIVNDFQKGDIAEGYSVSREKKESFPLTVTSAQKNPTAFYLCASTDSTYEQYFGPGTRLTVT.

V gene TRBV6-5 combines with J gene TRBJ1-2; D perhaps matches TRBD1 (6 bases). The CDR3 is made up of 14 amino acids. Germline V CDR1 and CDR2: MNHEY, SVGAGI. Trimming left V 6 bases short and J 2 bases short, with 13 bases between. In DNA, the CDR3 is TGTGCCAGCAGCAAAGCCGGACAGAACTATGGCTACACCTTC. Protein sequence: CASSKAGQNYGYTF.

In regard to this clone: The same CDR3 also results from other DNA sequences found in this sample. The rearrangement joins TRBV5-1 to TRBJ2-7; possible D gene TRBD1, 5 bases. The CDR3 contains 13 residues. Germline loops: CDR1 SGHRS, CDR2 YFSETQ. The ends were cut back, 0 bases at V and 2 bases at J, with 6 bases in the middle. For the CDR3, the DNA is TGCGCCAGCAGCTTGGGGGGCACCTACGAGCAGTACTTC. The encoded protein is CASSLGGTYEQYF.

The J gene is TRBJ1-5, the V gene TRBV21-1. TRBV21-1 is a documented pseudogene. The CDR3 covers 16 residues. CDR3 sequence (DNA): TGTGCCAGCAGCAAAGTGGCCAGGGAGGGGGATCAGCCCCAGCATTTT. Protein: CASSKVAREGDQPQHF.

This clone was counted a single time. The chain recombines TRBV5-8 with TRBJ1-4; TRBD1 aligns across 8 bases. CDR1 is SGHTS, CDR2 YDEGEE, per germline. Losses at the gene ends were 0 bases for V and 0 bases for J; bases not matched to a gene: 4. This CDR3 has 17 amino acids. The DNA for the CDR3 is TGTGCCAGCAGCTTGGGGACAGGGCCCGCAACTAATGAAAAACTGTTTTTT. It encodes CASSLGTGPATNEKLFF. The full variable domain, completed using reference TRBV5-8 and TRBJ1-4, is EAGVTQSPTHLIKTRGQQATLRCSPISGHTSVYWYQQALGLGLQFLLWYDEGEERNRGNFPPRFSGRQFPNYSSELNVNALELEDSALYLCASSLGTGPATNEKLFFGSGTQLSVL.

The J gene is TRBJ1-5, the V gene TRBV10-3; D uncertain. Trimming pared 2 bases from V and 4 bases from J, leaving 9 bases between. This CDR3 has 14 residues. From germline, CDR1 is ENHRY and CDR2 SYGVKD. CDR3 sequence (DNA): TGTGCCATCAGTGAGACGGGAAATAATCAGCCCCAGCATTTT. Translation: CAISETGNNQPQHF.

This clone was counted between two and nine times. V and J are TRBV7-6 and TRBJ2-2, with 7 positions matching TRBD2. With 8 bases clipped from V and 1 base from J, the junction kept 7 bases outside the gene matches. The CDR3 runs 15 residues. CDR1 is SGHVS and CDR2 is FNYEAQ in the germline V gene. This CDR3 is CASSGGKRNTGELFF. For the CDR3, the DNA is TGTGCCAGCTCGGGAGGCAAAAGGAACACCGGGGAGCTGTTTTTT.